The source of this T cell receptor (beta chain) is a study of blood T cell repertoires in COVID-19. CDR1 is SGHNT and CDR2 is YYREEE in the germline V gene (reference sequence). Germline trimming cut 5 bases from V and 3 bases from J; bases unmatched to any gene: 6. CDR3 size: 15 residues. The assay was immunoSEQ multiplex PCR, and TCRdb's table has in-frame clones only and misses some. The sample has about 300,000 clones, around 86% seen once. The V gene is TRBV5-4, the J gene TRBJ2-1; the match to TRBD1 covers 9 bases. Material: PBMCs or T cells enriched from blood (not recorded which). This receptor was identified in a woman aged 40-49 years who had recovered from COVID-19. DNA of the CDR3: TGTGCCAGCAGGTCGGACAGGGGCAACTACAATGAGCAGTTCTTC. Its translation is CASRSDRGNYNEQFF.